This T cell receptor beta chain was sequenced for a study of cytomegalovirus exposure and HLA in healthy donors. Findings of the study overall: Equally common other TCR beta chains were less clonally expanded than HLA-associated ones, a later analysis found. The authors later found TCR association rates varying by HLA locus, with DRB1 most and HLA-C fewest.

The CDR3 extends over 13 amino acids. V was pared by 6 bases and J by 10 bases, with 19 bases between. Germline CDR1 reads MDHEN; CDR2 reads SYDVKM. PCR employed 60 Vbeta and 13 Jbeta primers. Clones were read by immunoSEQ multiplex PCR, and TCRdb kept only the in-frame ones, dropping some. The table for this sample gives tens of thousands of clones. For this clone: Its antigen is unknown.

The source material was PBMCs. The source of this sequence is a human donor in good health. The chain uses TRBV28 and TRBJ2-7; weak D call: TRBD2 (5 bases). CDR3 residues: CASSSGPGLGQYF. The CDR3 bases are TGTGCCAGCAGCTCTGGTCCGGGATTAGGTCAGTACTTC.